Listed here are 21 T cell receptor beta chains from one sample, sequenced in a study of cytomegalovirus exposure and HLA in healthy donors. The primer mix had 60 Vbeta and 13 Jbeta primers. The repertoire was sequenced with immunoSEQ multiplex PCR; TCRdb's copy has only in-frame clones and lacks some. The sample records roughly 200,000 clones, over 65% being singletons. Source material: PBMCs. These receptors were taken from a woman in her sixties or seventies in good health and CMV-seropositive.

The chain has TRBV5-1 and TRBJ1-1; no firm D call. This CDR3 comprises 15 residues. V was shortened by 0 bases and J by 8 bases, with 17 bases between the two germline ends. Germline-derived CDR1 and CDR2 are SGHRS and YFSETQ. The CDR3 DNA reads TGCGCCAGCAGCTTGGTCCCCGCTAGGCTTCGGGAAGCTTTCTTT. This sequence encodes CASSLVPARLREAFF.

The chain is built from TRBV15 and TRBJ1-1, with D unclear. The V end lost 0 bases, the J end lost 10 bases, and 18 bases lay between the germline ends. The CDR3 has 15 amino acids. Looked up from germline, CDR1 is LNHNV and CDR2 is YYDKDF (reference sequence). The DNA of the CDR3 is TGTGCCACCAGCAGAGATAGAACGGCCGCCCGCGGAGCTTTCTTT. Translation gives CATSRDRTAARGAFF. The variable domain in full, completed from reference TRBV15 and TRBJ1-1, reads DAMVIQNPRYQVTQFGKPVTLSCSQTLNHNVMYWYQQKSSQAPKLLFHYYDKDFNNEADTPDNFQSRRPNTSFCFLDIRSPGLGDTAMYLCATSRDRTAARGAFFGQGTRLTVV.

V gene TRBV19 combines with J gene TRBJ1-5; TRBD1 is a possible D gene (5 bases). Germline assignment: CDR1 LNHDA and CDR2 SQIVND (reference sequence). CDR3 length: 16 amino acids. V was shortened by 7 bases and J by 7 bases, with 23 bases between the two germline ends. Written as DNA, the CDR3 is TGTGCCAGTACCCCGGGATGGCAGGGACTTAGGCAGCCCCAGCATTTT. Translation: CASTPGWQGLRQPQHF.

The chain recombines TRBV6-4 with TRBJ1-2; D is undetermined. Germline CDR1 is MRHNA and CDR2 is SNTAGT. The CDR3 is 11 residues long. V lost 2 bases and J 7 bases, leaving 5 bases between the germline ends. The CDR3 bases are TGTGCCAGCAGTGACACGCGTGGCTACACCTTC. It encodes CASSDTRGYTF.

V is TRBV6-6 and J is TRBJ2-3, with D perhaps matching TRBD1 (5 bases). Trimming removed 2 bases at V and 1 base at J, with 10 bases between. CDR1 and CDR2 (germline): MNHNY, SVGAGI (reference sequence). The CDR3 runs to 15 residues. CDR3 nucleotide sequence: TGTGCCAGCAGTTACCCGACAGTCGGCACAGATACGCAGTATTTT. It is translated as CASSYPTVGTDTQYF.

The rearrangement uses TRBV6-5 and TRBJ1-1; D call uncertain. Trimming left V 6 bases short and J 4 bases short, with 12 bases between. The CDR3 loop spans 13 amino acids. Germline lookup yields CDR1 MNHEY and CDR2 SVGAGI. The CDR3 is CASSLISVTEAFF. CDR3 coding DNA: TGTGCCAGCAGCCTAATAAGCGTCACTGAAGCTTTCTTT.

The rearrangement links TRBV21-1 to TRBJ1-4; the table's D gene call, TRBD1, was not cross checked with the DNA. TRBV21-1 represents a pseudogene. The CDR3 spans 15 residues. The CDR3 DNA reads as TGTGCCAGCAGCAAAGTTAGCAGGACAAATGAAAAACTGTTTTTT. It yields the protein CASSKVSRTNEKLFF.

The chain combines TRBV19 with TRBJ1-5, with D possibly being TRBD1 (6 bases). This CDR3 is 15 amino acids long. V lost 6 bases to trimming and J lost 0 bases, with 12 bases between them. CDR1 is LNHDA, CDR2 SQIVND, per germline (reference sequence). The CDR3 coding sequence is TGTGCCAGTAGCGGGGACACCTATAGCAATCAGCCCCAGCATTTT. Its translation is CASSGDTYSNQPQHF.

The chain employs TRBV29-1 and TRBJ1-2, with a possible D match to TRBD1 (5 bases). CDR1 and CDR2 from the germline V gene are SQVTM and ANQGSEA. Trimming cost V 6 bases and J 4 bases, with 9 bases left between them. The CDR3 covers 11 residues. DNA of the CDR3: TGCAGCGTCCTGGGGGGCTATGGCTACACCTTC. Amino acid sequence: CSVLGGYGYTF.

The V call is TRBV5-1, the J call TRBJ2-5; 11 nucleotides agree with TRBD2. The J call may be wrong; the DNA end is better matched by TRBJ2-7. Germline CDR1 reads SGHRS; CDR2 reads YFSETQ. The CDR3 has 14 residues. DNA of the CDR3: TGCGCCAGCAATTTAGCGGGAGGGCCAGGCGAGCAGTACTTC. Residues: CASNLAGGPGEQYF.

As to this clone: Compared with germline, one end of the junction differs, possibly owing to a read error. The V call is TRBV15, the J call TRBJ1-6, with no clear D. CDR1 and CDR2 from the germline V gene are LNHNV and YYDKDF (reference sequence). This CDR3 is 13 amino acids long. The CDR3 DNA reads as TGTGCCACCGGCAGGTTTAATAATTCACCCCTCCACTTT. Translated, it gives CATGRFNNSPLHF.

V usage is TRBV10-1 and J usage is TRBJ1-1, with D hard to call. This CDR3 has 11 residues. The germline V and J ends were trimmed by 10 bases and 6 bases, with 12 bases remaining between them. Germline CDR1 reads WNHNN; CDR2 reads SYGVQD (reference sequence). The CDR3 loop reads CATHLEAEAFF. CDR3 in DNA: TGCGCCACCCATCTGGAGGCTGAAGCTTTCTTT.

V and J are TRBV25-1 and TRBJ2-3; D not resolved. In germline, CDR1 is MGHDK, CDR2 SYGVNS. The CDR3 is 13 residues long. Trimming shortened V by 3 bases and J by 1 base, and 5 bases separated the two germline ends. In nucleotides, the CDR3 is TGTGCCAGCAGTGACGAGGGCACAGATACGCAGTATTTT. It codes for CASSDEGTDTQYF. The whole variable domain, filled in from reference TRBV25-1 and TRBJ2-3, reads EADIYQTPRYLVIGTGKKITLECSQTMGHDKMYWYQQDPGMELHLIHYSYGVNSTEKGDLSSESTVSRIRTEHFPLTLESARPSHTSQYLCASSDEGTDTQYFGPGTRLTVL.

This chain joins TRBV6-5 and TRBJ1-3, with D hard to call. V was trimmed by 5 bases and J by 0 bases, leaving 8 bases between them. CDR1 and CDR2 (germline): MNHEY, SVGAGI. The CDR3 covers 14 residues. CDR3 DNA sequence: TGTGCCAGCAGTAAACTGAGCTCTGGAAACACCATATATTTT. This codes for CASSKLSSGNTIYF.

This chain links TRBV5-6 with TRBJ1-5, with 9 nucleotides matching TRBD1. The CDR3 consists of 14 residues. V was pared by 4 bases and J by 5 bases, with 4 bases of the junction left unmatched. Per the germline V gene, CDR1 is SGHDT and CDR2 is YYEEEE. The CDR3 region is CASSKDRGDQPQHF. DNA for the CDR3: TGTGCCAGCAGCAAGGACAGGGGCGATCAGCCCCAGCATTTT. Complete variable domain (other parts from reference TRBV5-6 and TRBJ1-5): DAGVTQSPTHLIKTRGQQVTLRCSPKSGHDTVSWYQQALGQGPQFIFQYYEEEERQRGNFPDRFSGHQFPNYSSELNVNALLLGDSALYLCASSKDRGDQPQHFGDGTRLSIL.

V usage is TRBV5-1 and J usage is TRBJ2-3; D not certain. Germline assignment: CDR1 SGHRS and CDR2 YFSETQ. The CDR3 is made up of 14 amino acids. V lost 0 bases to trimming and J lost 5 bases, with 10 bases between them. In DNA, the CDR3 is TGCGCCAGCAGCTTGGGCAGTCCAATAGATACGCAGTATTTT. This sequence encodes CASSLGSPIDTQYF. Full variable domain (rest looked up from reference TRBV5-1 and TRBJ2-3): KAGVTQTPRYLIKTRGQQVTLSCSPISGHRSVSWYQQTPGQGLQFLFEYFSETQRNKGNFPGRFSGRQFSNSRSEMNVSTLELGDSALYLCASSLGSPIDTQYFGPGTRLTVL.

CDR3 DNA sequence: TGCGCCAGCAGCTTTGAAGCGAACTATGGCTACACCTTC. Its protein product is CASSFEANYGYTF. The chain uses TRBV5-1 and TRBJ1-2; D unresolved. This CDR3 comprises 13 residues. V was shortened by 2 bases and J by 2 bases, with 7 bases between the two germline ends. Germline CDR1 SGHRS, CDR2 YFSETQ.

V and J are TRBV18 and TRBJ2-3; TRBD2 agrees at 11 bases. Per the germline V gene, CDR1 is KGHSH and CDR2 is LQKENI. V shed 3 bases and J 3 bases; nucleotides not matched to a gene: 5. The CDR3 spans 16 residues. CDR3 DNA: TGTGCCAGCTCACCTCCTAGCGGGGGGTTAACAGATACGCAGTATTTT. Translated, it gives CASSPPSGGLTDTQYF.

This clone was seen a few times. V and J are TRBV29-1 and TRBJ1-5; no clear D gene. Deletions cut 4 bases from V and 2 bases from J, with 6 bases between. This CDR3 has 12 amino acids. Germline V gives CDR1 SQVTM, CDR2 ANQGSEA. The CDR3 is CSVGGRNQPQHF. The CDR3 DNA sequence: TGCAGCGTTGGAGGCCGCAATCAGCCCCAGCATTTT.

The chain employs TRBV7-7 and TRBJ2-2; the match to TRBD1 covers 9 bases. V gave up 6 bases and J gave up 6 bases; unmatched junction bases: 5. CDR1 and CDR2 (germline): SSHAT, FNYEAQ (reference sequence). CDR3 length equals 14 residues. CDR3 region: CASRRTGEAGELFF. CDR3 sequence (DNA): TGTGCCAGCAGGCGGACAGGGGAAGCCGGGGAGCTGTTTTTT.

This rearrangement joins TRBV4-1 to TRBJ2-3; 7 nucleotides agree with TRBD2. The V segment lost 2 bases and the J segment 1 base; nucleotides outside the gene matches: 3. Germline V gene lookup returns CDR1 MGHRA and CDR2 YSYEKL. The CDR3 totals 15 residues. The CDR3 nucleotides are TGCGCCAGCAGCCAACCCAGCGGGGGCACAGATACGCAGTATTTT. Its protein product is CASSQPSGGTDTQYF.